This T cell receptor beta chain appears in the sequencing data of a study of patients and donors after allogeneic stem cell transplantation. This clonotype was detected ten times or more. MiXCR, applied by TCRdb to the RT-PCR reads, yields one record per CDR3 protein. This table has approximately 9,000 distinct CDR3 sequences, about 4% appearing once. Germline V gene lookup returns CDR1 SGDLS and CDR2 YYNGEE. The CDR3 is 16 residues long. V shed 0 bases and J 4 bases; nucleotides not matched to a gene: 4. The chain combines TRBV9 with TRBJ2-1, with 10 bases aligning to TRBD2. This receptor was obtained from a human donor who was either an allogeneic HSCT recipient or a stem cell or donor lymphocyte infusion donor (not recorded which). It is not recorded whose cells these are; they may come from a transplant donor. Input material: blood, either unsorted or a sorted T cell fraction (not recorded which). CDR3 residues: CASSVAGTSVYNEQFF. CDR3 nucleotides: TGTGCCAGCAGCGTAGCCGGGACTAGCGTTTACAATGAGCAGTTCTTC.